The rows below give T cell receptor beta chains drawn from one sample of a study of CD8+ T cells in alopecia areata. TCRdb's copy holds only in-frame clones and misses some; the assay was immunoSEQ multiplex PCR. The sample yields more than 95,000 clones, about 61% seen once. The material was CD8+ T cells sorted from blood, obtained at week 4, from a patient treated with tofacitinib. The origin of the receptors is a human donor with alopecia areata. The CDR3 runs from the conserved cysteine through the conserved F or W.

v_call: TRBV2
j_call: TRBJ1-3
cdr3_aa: CASSDWPRKGSGNTIYF

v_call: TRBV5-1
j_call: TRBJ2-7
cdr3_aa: CASSLEGYEQYF

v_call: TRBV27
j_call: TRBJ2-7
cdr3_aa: CASSPRGGGYYEQYF

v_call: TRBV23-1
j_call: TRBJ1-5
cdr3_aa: CASSLTRDVRHQPQHF

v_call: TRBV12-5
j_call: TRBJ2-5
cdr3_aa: CASGLVSGQLQETQYF

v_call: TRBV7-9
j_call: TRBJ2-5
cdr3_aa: CASSFGTRHQETQYF

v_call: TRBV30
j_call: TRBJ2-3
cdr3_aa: CAWSVFTDTQYF

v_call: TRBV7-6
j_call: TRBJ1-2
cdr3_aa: CASSQYGGQGEGYTF

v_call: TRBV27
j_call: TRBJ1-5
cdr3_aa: CASSFSGGNQPQHF

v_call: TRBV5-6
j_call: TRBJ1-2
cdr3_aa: CASSLGWGHTF

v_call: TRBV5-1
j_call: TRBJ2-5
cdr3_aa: CASIGGATETQYF

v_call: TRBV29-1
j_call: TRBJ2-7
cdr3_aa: CSVEGIEGSYEQYF

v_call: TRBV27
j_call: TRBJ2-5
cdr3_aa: CASSFQGGYQETQYF

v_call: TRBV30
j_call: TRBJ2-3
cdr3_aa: CAWSVGQSTDTQYF

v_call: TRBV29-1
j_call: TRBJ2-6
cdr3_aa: CSVEVVGEGANVLTF

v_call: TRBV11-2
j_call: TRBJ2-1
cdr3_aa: CASSYSYNEQFF

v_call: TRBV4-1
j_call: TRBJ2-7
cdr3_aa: CASSPTTSYEQYF

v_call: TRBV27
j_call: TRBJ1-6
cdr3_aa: CASNQEGNSPLHF

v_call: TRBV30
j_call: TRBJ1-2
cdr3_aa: CASDLRGGYTF

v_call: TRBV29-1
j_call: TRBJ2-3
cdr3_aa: CSDSDSYTDTQYF

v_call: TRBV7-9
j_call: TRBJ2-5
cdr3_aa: CASSHAQETQYF

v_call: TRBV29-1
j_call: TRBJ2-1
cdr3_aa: CSVDDSLYNEQFF

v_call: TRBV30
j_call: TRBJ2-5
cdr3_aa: CAWSIGGLETQYF

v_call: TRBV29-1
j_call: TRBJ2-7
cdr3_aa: CSVQDWGRWKNEQYF

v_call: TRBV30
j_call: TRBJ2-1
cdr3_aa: CAWTLQGLAVFFF

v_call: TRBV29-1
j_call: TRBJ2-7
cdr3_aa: CSVEVWYEQYF

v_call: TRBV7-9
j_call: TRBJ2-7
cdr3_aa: CASSSSDPGEQYF

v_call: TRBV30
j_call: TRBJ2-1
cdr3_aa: CAWSVDGDNEQFF

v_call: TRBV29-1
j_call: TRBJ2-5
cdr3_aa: CSVDKTGGQETQYF

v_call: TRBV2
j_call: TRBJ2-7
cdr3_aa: CASSDYSGGQNEQYF

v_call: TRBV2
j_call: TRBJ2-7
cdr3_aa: CASRRDRGSEQYF

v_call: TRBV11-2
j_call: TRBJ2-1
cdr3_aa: CASSPFSGPSSYNEQFF

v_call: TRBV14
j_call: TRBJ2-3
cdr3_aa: CASSQEGGNTQYF

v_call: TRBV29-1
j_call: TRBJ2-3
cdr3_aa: CSVPSLAGGPSDTQYF

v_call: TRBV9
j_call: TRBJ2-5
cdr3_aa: CASSASGTRQETQYF

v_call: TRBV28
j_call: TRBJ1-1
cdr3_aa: CASSLQTGGAGTAEAFF

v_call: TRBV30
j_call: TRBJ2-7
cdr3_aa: CAWSYYQGNEQYF

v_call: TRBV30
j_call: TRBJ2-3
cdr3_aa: CAWSGGPGGQYF

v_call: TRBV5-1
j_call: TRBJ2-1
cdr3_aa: CASSPSGGLYNEQFF

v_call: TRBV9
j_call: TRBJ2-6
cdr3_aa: CASSVSIGAGANVLTF

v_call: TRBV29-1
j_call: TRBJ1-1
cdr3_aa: CSVASLDVGTEAFF

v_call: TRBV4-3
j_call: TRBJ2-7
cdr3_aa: CASSPYRGYEQYF

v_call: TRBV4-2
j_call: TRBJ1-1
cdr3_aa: CASSQIQGTEAFF

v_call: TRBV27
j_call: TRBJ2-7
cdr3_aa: CASSTDRGLYEQYF

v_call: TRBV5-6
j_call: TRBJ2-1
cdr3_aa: CASSLDSSYNEQFF

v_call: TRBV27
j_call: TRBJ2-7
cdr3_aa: CASSYSRDRGAYEQYF

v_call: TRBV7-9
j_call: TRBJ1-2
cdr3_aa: CASSLGAGAYGYTF

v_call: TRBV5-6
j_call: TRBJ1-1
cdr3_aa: CASSLVSIEAFF